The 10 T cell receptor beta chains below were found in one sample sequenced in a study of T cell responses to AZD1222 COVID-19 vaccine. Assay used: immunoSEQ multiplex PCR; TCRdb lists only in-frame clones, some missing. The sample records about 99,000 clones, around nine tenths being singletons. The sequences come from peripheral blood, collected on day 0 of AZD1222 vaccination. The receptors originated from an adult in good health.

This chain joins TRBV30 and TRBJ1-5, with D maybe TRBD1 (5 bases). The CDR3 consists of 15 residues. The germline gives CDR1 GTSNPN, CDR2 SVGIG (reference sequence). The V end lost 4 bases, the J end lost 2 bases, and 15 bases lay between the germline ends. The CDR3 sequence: CAWTIRGEGNQPQHF. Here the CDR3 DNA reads TGTGCCTGGACGATCAGAGGGGAGGGCAATCAGCCCCAGCATTTT.

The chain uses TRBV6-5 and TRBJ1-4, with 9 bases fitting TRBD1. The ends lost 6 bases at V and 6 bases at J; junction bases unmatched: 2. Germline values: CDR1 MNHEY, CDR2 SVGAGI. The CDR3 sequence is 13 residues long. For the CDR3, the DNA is TGTGCCAGCAGCCGGACAGGGGATGAAAAACTGTTTTTT. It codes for CASSRTGDEKLFF.

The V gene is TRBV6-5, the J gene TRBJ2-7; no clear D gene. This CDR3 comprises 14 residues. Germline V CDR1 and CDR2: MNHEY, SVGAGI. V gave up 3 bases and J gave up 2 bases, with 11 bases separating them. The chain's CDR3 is CASSYQLGTYEQYF. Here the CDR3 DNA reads TGTGCCAGCAGTTATCAGCTGGGAACCTACGAGCAGTACTTC.

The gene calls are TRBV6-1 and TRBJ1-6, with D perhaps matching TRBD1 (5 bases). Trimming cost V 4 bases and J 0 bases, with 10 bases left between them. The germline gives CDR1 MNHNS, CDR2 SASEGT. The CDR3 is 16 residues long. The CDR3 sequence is CASSVTDSSYNSPLHF. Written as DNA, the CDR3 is TGTGCCAGCAGTGTTACTGACAGCTCCTATAATTCACCCCTCCACTTT.

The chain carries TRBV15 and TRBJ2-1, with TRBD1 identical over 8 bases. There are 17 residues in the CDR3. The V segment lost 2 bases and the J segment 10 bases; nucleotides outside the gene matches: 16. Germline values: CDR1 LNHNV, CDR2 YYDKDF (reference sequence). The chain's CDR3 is CATSRNGDRPPYTEQFF. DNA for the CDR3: TGTGCCACCAGCAGAAACGGGGACAGGCCCCCGTACACCGAGCAGTTCTTC.

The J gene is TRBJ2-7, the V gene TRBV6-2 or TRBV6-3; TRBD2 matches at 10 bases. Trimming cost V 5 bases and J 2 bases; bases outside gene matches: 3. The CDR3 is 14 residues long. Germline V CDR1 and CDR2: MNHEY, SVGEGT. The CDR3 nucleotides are TGTGCCAGCAGTAGACTAGCGGGTACCTACGAGCAGTACTTC. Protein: CASSRLAGTYEQYF.

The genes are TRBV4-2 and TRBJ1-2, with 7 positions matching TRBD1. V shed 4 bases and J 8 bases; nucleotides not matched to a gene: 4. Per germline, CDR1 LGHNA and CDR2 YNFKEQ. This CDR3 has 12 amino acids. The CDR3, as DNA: TGTGCCAGCAGCCGAGGGACAGTCGGCTACACCTTC. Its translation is CASSRGTVGYTF.

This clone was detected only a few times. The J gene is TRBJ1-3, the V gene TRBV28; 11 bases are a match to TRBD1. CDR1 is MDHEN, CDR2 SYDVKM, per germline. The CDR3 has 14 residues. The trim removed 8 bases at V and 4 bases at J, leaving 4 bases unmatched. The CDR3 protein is CASHRTGGGNTIYF. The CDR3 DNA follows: TGTGCCAGCCACCGGACAGGGGGCGGAAACACCATATATTTT.

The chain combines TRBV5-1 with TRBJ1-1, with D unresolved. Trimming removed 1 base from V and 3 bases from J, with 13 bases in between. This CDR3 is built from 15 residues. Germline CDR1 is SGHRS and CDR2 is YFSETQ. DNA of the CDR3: TGCGCCAGCAGCTTGAGTAGGGAAGTCGACACTGAAGCTTTCTTT. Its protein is CASSLSREVDTEAFF.

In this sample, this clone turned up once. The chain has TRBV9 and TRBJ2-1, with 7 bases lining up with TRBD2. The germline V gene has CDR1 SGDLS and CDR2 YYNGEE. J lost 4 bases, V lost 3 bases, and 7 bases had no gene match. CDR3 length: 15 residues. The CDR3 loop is CASSAGGPLYNEQFF. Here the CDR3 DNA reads TGTGCCAGCAGCGCGGGGGGACCTCTATACAATGAGCAGTTCTTC.